The sequence of this T cell receptor (beta chain) was determined in a study of blood T cell repertoires in COVID-19. Across the whole study: COVID-19 samples from acute and convalescent phases originated in the United States, Italy and Spain. In each case, the material was cDNA or gDNA derived from T cells, B-cell-depleted T cells, or PBMCs.

Germline assignment: CDR1 SEHNR and CDR2 FQNEAQ (reference sequence). The CDR3 totals 15 residues. V was trimmed by 5 bases and J by 2 bases, leaving 15 bases between them. The authors' processing: Using reference gene primer amplification, nucleated cell counts were estimated. The data were produced by immunoSEQ multiplex PCR, yet TCRdb's version contains in-frame clones alone and is incomplete. V and J calls and clone size are those listed in that table; D and trimming were worked out from the DNA. This sample has 350,000 to 450,000 clones, with 80% to 90% found just once. There are a few counts of this clone.

This TCR came from a woman aged 55-75 years with COVID-19, enrolled during active disease. The material sequenced was peripheral blood. The chain links TRBV7-9 to TRBJ1-1; perhaps TRBD1 as D (6 bases). CDR3 nucleotide sequence: TGTGCCAGCAGCGTTCAACAGGGTAACAACACTGAAGCTTTCTTT. Translation: CASSVQQGNNTEAFF.